These T cell receptor beta chains were read from a single sample in a study of cytomegalovirus exposure and HLA in healthy donors. TCRdb keeps only in-frame clones here, not all; method: immunoSEQ multiplex PCR. The sample holds roughly 63,000 clones, roughly 73% seen once. Specimen: PBMCs. These receptors were collected from a woman between 40 and 50 years old in good health and CMV-seropositive. CDR3s leave out the opening cysteine and the closing phenylalanine or tryptophan. A D gene is named only where the DNA matches it firmly.

V	D	J	CDR3
TRBV27	TRBD1	TRBJ2-7	ASSSTGGLHEQY
TRBV21-1	.	TRBJ1-6	ASSEDRSGSSPLH
TRBV6-4	TRBD1	TRBJ2-7	ASSDSVERDRGREQY
TRBV6-1	TRBD1	TRBJ2-4	ASSEAGQGNLAKNIQY
TRBV5-6	.	TRBJ1-5	ASSVSYSNQPQH
TRBV19	.	TRBJ2-5	ASSIGVGGETQY
TRBV6-1	.	TRBJ2-4	ASSELTASQNLAKNIQY
TRBV4-1	.	TRBJ1-2	ASSQGSGGFYGYT
TRBV6-5	.	TRBJ1-2	ASSYSANYGYT
TRBV5-4	TRBD1	TRBJ2-7	ASSLAGTGPYEQY
TRBV30	.	TRBJ1-2	AWSLNYGYT
TRBV7-9	.	TRBJ2-6	ASSLTGGTGANVLT
TRBV25-1	.	TRBJ1-5	ASSGGRGPGGNQPQH
TRBV29-1	TRBD2	TRBJ2-3	SVEARAIAGGTDTQY
TRBV2	.	TRBJ1-2	ASSERQYGYT
TRBV27	.	TRBJ1-6	ASSLSRYNSPLH
TRBV6-6	.	TRBJ2-7	ASSFNRVSYEQY
TRBV28	.	TRBJ1-5	ASSPAVGVNQPQH
TRBV28	.	TRBJ1-4	ASISPGTNEKLF
TRBV5-1	TRBD1	TRBJ2-3	ASRDREFTDTQY
TRBV11-3	TRBD1	.	ASSLGGQVHEQY
TRBV15	.	TRBJ2-3	ATSSGGPTDTQY
TRBV15	.	TRBJ2-3	ATSLRVEADTQY
TRBV13	TRBD1	TRBJ1-6	ASSLGLGQGHGSPLH
TRBV2	.	TRBJ1-1	ASSDPGRTEAF
TRBV5-1	TRBD1	TRBJ2-7	ASSAGQGYNEQY
TRBV5-6	.	TRBJ1-2	ASSLTGSGGYT
TRBV9	.	TRBJ1-3	ASSDGGGSGNTIY
TRBV6-1	TRBD2	TRBJ2-3	ASTLSGGDTDTQY
TRBV30	TRBD1	TRBJ1-1	AWRRTGSTEAF
TRBV5-1	.	TRBJ2-1	ASSWTPDNEQF
TRBV5-1	TRBD1	TRBJ2-2	ASRPGTGGTGELF
TRBV18	.	TRBJ1-5	ASSPLAGPQH
TRBV18	.	TRBJ2-3	ASSLSTGDTQY
TRBV5-6	.	TRBJ2-3	ASSKRG
TRBV30	.	TRBJ2-1	AWTSRGLYNEQF
TRBV19	TRBD1	TRBJ1-1	ASSIGDRNTEAF
TRBV5-4	TRBD1	TRBJ1-5	ASSLDGGGAQSQPQH
TRBV6-5	TRBD1	TRBJ2-7	ASSPRTGWYEQY
TRBV10-3	.	TRBJ1-1	ATSQGGPVGNTEAF
TRBV4-3	.	TRBJ1-2	ASSQEAGAPVSP
TRBV7-9	TRBD2	TRBJ2-1	ASSSSGGVSSYNEQF
TRBV9	.	TRBJ1-5	ASSVGGGNQPQH
TRBV29-1	TRBD2	TRBJ2-1	SVHKGTIQHNEQF
TRBV6-1	.	TRBJ2-7	ASSVEGSYEQY
TRBV9	TRBD1	TRBJ2-1	ASSVLPGTGTYEQF
TRBV19	.	TRBJ2-3	ASSPRTGFTDTQY
TRBV30	TRBD2	TRBJ2-3	AWSLNGGGTDTQY
TRBV18	TRBD1	TRBJ2-7	ASSPGQGDLGEQY
TRBV7-8	.	TRBJ1-1	ASSLAGASEAF
TRBV19	.	TRBJ1-5	ASSWQGYNQPQH
TRBV18	.	TRBJ1-2	ASSRQEDGYT